These 17 T cell receptor beta chains were all obtained from the same sample, sequenced in a study of shared clonotypes between healthy human individuals. Clones were sequenced by immunoSEQ multiplex PCR, and TCRdb holds only the in-frame ones, with some missing. This sample has approximately 640,000 clones, with roughly 78% found just once. Material: memory CD4+ T cells sorted from blood. Subset here: CD45RA-negative fraction. These receptors all come from a woman in her thirties in good health.

This clone appeared a few times. At one boundary the junction diverges from the germline segment, which might be a read error. J is TRBJ1-1 and V is TRBV6-1; D is undetermined. CDR3 length: 15 amino acids. Germline CDR1 reads MNHNS; CDR2 reads SASEGT. The chain's CDR3 is CASSEAHGVPHLPSF. In DNA, the CDR3 is TGTGCCAGCAGTGAAGCGCATGGAGTCCCGCACCTACCCTCATTT.

CDR3 nucleotide sequence: TGTGCCAGCGGGACACCGAACACTGAAGCTTTCTTT. This translates into CASGTPNTEAFF. V and J are TRBV28 and TRBJ1-1; D is perhaps TRBD1 (6 bases). CDR1 is MDHEN, CDR2 SYDVKM, per germline. V was pared by 8 bases and J by 1 base, with 8 bases between. The CDR3 is made up of 12 amino acids. The full variable domain, completed using reference TRBV28 and TRBJ1-1, is DVKVTQSSRYLVKRTGEKVFLECVQDMDHENMFWYRQDPGLGLRLIYFSYDVKMKEKGDIPEGYSVSREKKERFSLILESASTNQTSMYLCASGTPNTEAFFGQGTRLTVV.

The genes are TRBV5-4 and TRBJ2-3; D remains ambiguous. Germline values: CDR1 SGHNT, CDR2 YYREEE (reference sequence). Trimming took 4 bases from V and 2 from J, leaving 11 bases between them. The CDR3 has 14 amino acids. The CDR3, as DNA: TGTGCCAGCAGCCAACGGGTAGACACAGATACGCAGTATTTT. Translating it yields CASSQRVDTDTQYF.

This chain uses TRBV7-2 with TRBJ2-7; D tentatively fits TRBD1 or TRBD2 (5 bases each). V lost 4 bases to trimming and J lost 7 bases, with 14 bases between them. The V gene's germline CDR1 is SGHTA and CDR2 FQGNSA. The CDR3 length is 13 residues. CDR3 loop: CASSSYSGTEQYF. The CDR3 nucleotides read TGTGCCAGCAGCTCTTATTCGGGGACGGAGCAGTACTTC.

V gene TRBV7-2 combines with J gene TRBJ1-2, with D possibly matching TRBD1 (5 bases). Germline V gives CDR1 SGHTA, CDR2 FQGNSA. This CDR3 region has 15 residues. The V end was cut by 3 bases, the J end by 6 bases, with 17 bases between. CDR3 DNA sequence: TGTGCCAGCAGCTTTCGGGACGGTCGTGGCGATGGCTACACCTTC. As protein: CASSFRDGRGDGYTF. Full variable domain (outside the CDR3, taken from reference TRBV7-2 and TRBJ1-2): GAGVSQSPSNKVTEKGKDVELRCDPISGHTALYWYRQSLGQGLEFLIYFQGNSAPDKSGLPSDRFSAERTGGSVSTLTIQRTQQEDSAVYLCASSFRDGRGDGYTFGSGTRLTVV.

The rearrangement uses TRBV6-6 and TRBJ1-1, with 11 bases lining up with TRBD1. V dropped 6 bases and J dropped 4; count of bases not matched to a gene: 4. The germline CDR1 and CDR2 sequences are MNHNY and SVGAGI (reference sequence). The CDR3 loop spans 14 amino acids. CDR3 nucleotide sequence: TGTGCCAGCAGAGGGACAGGGGGTCGCACTGAAGCTTTCTTT. Translated, it gives CASRGTGGRTEAFF.

This clone was observed many times. The rearrangement links TRBV7-2 to TRBJ2-1, with 8 bases identical to TRBD2. The CDR3 length is 13 residues. Germline values: CDR1 SGHTA, CDR2 FQGNSA. The V and J ends lost 6 bases and 5 bases, in that order; junction bases with no gene match: 3. The chain's CDR3 is CASRWREDNEQFF. For the CDR3, the DNA is TGTGCCAGCAGATGGCGGGAGGACAATGAGCAGTTCTTC.

The rearrangement joins TRBV19 to TRBJ2-7, with 10 bases that match TRBD2. Germline lookup yields CDR1 LNHDA and CDR2 SQIVND (reference sequence). The CDR3 is 15 amino acids. The junction had 10 bases not matched to a gene; V was cut back by 6 bases and J by 5 bases. CDR3: CASRQLAGGNHEQYF. The DNA for the CDR3 is TGTGCCAGTAGGCAGTTAGCGGGAGGTAACCACGAGCAGTACTTC.

This sequence joins TRBV28 and TRBJ2-5; TRBD2 matches at 8 bases. The CDR3 loop spans 16 amino acids. The V segment lost 3 bases and the J segment 7 bases; nucleotides outside the gene matches: 13. Germline V lookup: CDR1 MDHEN, CDR2 SYDVKM. The CDR3: CASSLSTGGIQGTQYF. CDR3 nucleotides: TGTGCCAGCAGTTTGAGTACGGGGGGGATCCAGGGGACCCAGTACTTC.

The rearrangement uses TRBV10-3 and TRBJ2-5; no reliable D call. Germline V lookup: CDR1 ENHRY, CDR2 SYGVKD. V lost 5 bases to trimming and J lost 3 bases, with 7 bases between them. The CDR3 contains 12 residues. The CDR3 DNA reads as TGTGCCATCAGTCGAGAGGAAGAGACCCAGTACTTC. The encoded protein is CAISREEETQYF.

This clone was counted ten times or more. The same CDR3 arises from other DNA sequences in this sample as well. The V and J genes are TRBV6-5 and TRBJ2-7; 10 bases agree with TRBD2. The CDR3 runs to 16 residues. The V segment lost 0 bases and the J segment 4 bases; nucleotides outside the gene matches: 6. Germline loops: CDR1 MNHEY, CDR2 SVGAGI. The CDR3 nucleotides read TGTGCCAGCAGTTACTCGTCACTAGCGGGATCTTACGAGCAGTACTTC. Translated: CASSYSSLAGSYEQYF.

To note about this clone: Other DNA sequences in the sample encode the same CDR3. This chain uses TRBV19 with TRBJ2-1; D may correspond to TRBD1 or TRBD2 (5 bases each). The length of the CDR3 is 11 residues. The ends were cut back, 8 bases at V and 3 bases at J, with 5 bases in the middle. Germline V CDR1 and CDR2: LNHDA, SQIVND (reference sequence). Written as DNA, the CDR3 is TGTGCCAGTGGGGGCTACAATGAGCAGTTCTTC. This codes for CASGGYNEQFF.

J is TRBJ2-7 and V is TRBV4-1; TRBD1 aligns across 8 bases. This CDR3 spans 15 amino acids. Germline V gene data show CDR1 as MGHRA and CDR2 as YSYEKL. Trimming cost V 4 bases and J 0 bases; bases outside gene matches: 5. CDR3 region: CASSPTGAPSYEQYF. CDR3 nucleotides: TGCGCCAGCAGCCCGACAGGGGCTCCCTCCTACGAGCAGTACTTC.

The V and J genes are TRBV5-1 and TRBJ1-1; a possible D gene is TRBD1 (6 bases). The V and J ends lost 0 bases and 6 bases respectively, with 12 bases between them. Germline CDR1 reads SGHRS; CDR2 reads YFSETQ. The CDR3 contains 14 residues. The CDR3 spells CASSLGSQGSEAFF. CDR3 sequence (DNA): TGCGCCAGCAGCTTGGGTTCTCAGGGGTCTGAAGCTTTCTTT.

This clone was detected only a few times. Additional DNA sequences in this sample encode the identical CDR3. This chain connects TRBV9 to TRBJ2-1, with 9 nucleotides matching TRBD2. Per the germline V gene, CDR1 is SGDLS and CDR2 is YYNGEE. This CDR3 contains 15 residues. With 3 bases clipped from V and 4 bases from J, the junction kept 5 bases outside the gene matches. DNA for the CDR3: TGTGCCAGCAGCGGTAGCGGGAGTGGTTACAATGAGCAGTTCTTC. This gives the protein CASSGSGSGYNEQFF.

V is TRBV5-6 and J is TRBJ1-2, with no clear D. In germline, CDR1 is SGHDT, CDR2 YYEEEE. This CDR3 spans 13 amino acids. V was pared by 4 bases and J by 5 bases, with 12 bases between. This CDR3 is CASSISRAYGYTF. CDR3 nucleotides: TGTGCCAGCAGCATCTCCCGAGCATATGGCTACACCTTC.

This clone was counted between two and nine times. The V gene is TRBV11-2, the J gene TRBJ2-7; D is perhaps TRBD1 or TRBD2 (5 bases each). The CDR3 length is 13 residues. The V end lost 5 bases, the J end lost 7 bases, and 15 bases lay between the germline ends. The germline V gene encodes CDR1 SGHAT and CDR2 FQNNGV. The DNA for the CDR3 is TGTGCCAGCAGCACGGGACCGTCTCTTGAGCAGTACTTC. Translated, it gives CASSTGPSLEQYF. The full variable domain, its missing parts supplied by reference TRBV11-2 and TRBJ2-7, is EAGVAQSPRYKIIEKRQSVAFWCNPISGHATLYWYQQILGQGPKLLIQFQNNGVVDDSQLPKDRFSAERLKGVDSTLKIQPAKLEDSAVYLCASSTGPSLEQYFGPGTRLTVT.